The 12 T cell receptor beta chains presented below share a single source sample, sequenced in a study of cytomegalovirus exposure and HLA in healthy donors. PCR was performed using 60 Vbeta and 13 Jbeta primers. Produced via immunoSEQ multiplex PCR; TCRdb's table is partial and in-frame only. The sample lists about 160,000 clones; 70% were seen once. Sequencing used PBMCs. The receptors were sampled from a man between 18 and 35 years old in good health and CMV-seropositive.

The CDR3 coding sequence is TGTGCCAGCAGCTTGGACAGGGGGCTGGGGACTGAAGCTTTCTTT. It specifies CASSLDRGLGTEAFF. V gene TRBV7-2 combines with J gene TRBJ1-1; 11 nucleotides match TRBD1. V lost 3 bases, J lost 5 bases, and 5 bases stayed unmatched. Germline-derived CDR1 and CDR2 are SGHTA and FQGNSA. This CDR3 has 15 residues.

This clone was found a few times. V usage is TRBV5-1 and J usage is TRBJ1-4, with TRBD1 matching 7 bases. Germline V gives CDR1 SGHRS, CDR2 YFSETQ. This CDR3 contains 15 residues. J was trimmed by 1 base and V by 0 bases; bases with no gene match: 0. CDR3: CASSLAGGTNEKLFF. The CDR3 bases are TGCGCCAGCAGCTTGGCAGGGGGAACTAATGAAAAACTGTTTTTT.

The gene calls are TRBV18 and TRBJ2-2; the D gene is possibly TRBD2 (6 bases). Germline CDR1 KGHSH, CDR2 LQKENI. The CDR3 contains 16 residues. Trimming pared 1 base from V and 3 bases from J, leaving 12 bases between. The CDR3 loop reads CASSPRGSGYTGELFF. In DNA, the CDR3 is TGTGCCAGCTCACCACGGGGTAGCGGTTACACCGGGGAGCTGTTTTTT.

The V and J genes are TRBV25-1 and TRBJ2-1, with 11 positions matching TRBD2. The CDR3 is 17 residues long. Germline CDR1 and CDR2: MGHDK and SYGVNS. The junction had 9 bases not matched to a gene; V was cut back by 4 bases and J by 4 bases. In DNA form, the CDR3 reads TGTGCCAGCAGTGGCCCCTCCGGGACTAGCGGTTACAATGAGCAGTTCTTC. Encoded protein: CASSGPSGTSGYNEQFF.

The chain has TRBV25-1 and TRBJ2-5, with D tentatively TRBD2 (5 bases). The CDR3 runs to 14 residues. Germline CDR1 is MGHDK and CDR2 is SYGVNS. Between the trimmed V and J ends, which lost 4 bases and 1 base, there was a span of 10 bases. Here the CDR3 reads CASSGLRVQETQYF. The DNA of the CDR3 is TGTGCCAGCAGTGGATTGAGGGTCCAAGAGACCCAGTACTTC.

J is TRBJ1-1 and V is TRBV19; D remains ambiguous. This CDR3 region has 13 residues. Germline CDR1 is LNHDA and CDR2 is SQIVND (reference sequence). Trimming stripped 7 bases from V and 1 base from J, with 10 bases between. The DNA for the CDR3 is TGTGCCAGTAAGAACTTTCCGAACACTGAAGCTTTCTTT. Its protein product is CASKNFPNTEAFF.

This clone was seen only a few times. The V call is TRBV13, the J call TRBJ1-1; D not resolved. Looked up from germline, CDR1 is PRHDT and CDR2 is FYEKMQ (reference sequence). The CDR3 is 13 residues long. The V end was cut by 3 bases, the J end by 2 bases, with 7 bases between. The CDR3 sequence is CASSFATNTEAFF. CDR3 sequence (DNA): TGTGCCAGCAGCTTCGCCACAAACACTGAAGCTTTCTTT.

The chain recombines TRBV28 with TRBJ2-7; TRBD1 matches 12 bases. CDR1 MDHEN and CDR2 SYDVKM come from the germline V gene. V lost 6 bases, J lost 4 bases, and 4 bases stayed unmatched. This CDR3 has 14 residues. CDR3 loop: CASRPGQGAYEQYV. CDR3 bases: TGTGCCAGCAGACCGGGACAGGGGGCTTACGAGCAGTACGTC.

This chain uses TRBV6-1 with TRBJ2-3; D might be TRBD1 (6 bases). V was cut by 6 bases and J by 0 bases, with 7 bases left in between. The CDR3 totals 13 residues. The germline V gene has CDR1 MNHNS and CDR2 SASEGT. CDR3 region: CASRTGSTDTQYF. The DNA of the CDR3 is TGTGCCAGCAGGACAGGAAGCACAGATACGCAGTATTTT.

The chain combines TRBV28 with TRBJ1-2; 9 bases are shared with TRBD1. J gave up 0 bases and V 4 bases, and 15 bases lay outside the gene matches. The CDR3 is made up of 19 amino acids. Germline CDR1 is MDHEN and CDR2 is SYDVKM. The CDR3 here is CASSSGLGQGRGANYGYTF. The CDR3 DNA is TGTGCCAGCAGTTCGGGCTTGGGACAGGGCAGAGGAGCTAACTATGGCTACACCTTC.

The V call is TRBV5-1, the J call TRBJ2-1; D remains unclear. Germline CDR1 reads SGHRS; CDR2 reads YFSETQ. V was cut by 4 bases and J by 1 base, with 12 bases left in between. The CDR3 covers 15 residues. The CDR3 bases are TGCGCCAGCAGCCCGGCAGCTAGGTCCTACAATGAGCAGTTCTTC. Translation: CASSPAARSYNEQFF.

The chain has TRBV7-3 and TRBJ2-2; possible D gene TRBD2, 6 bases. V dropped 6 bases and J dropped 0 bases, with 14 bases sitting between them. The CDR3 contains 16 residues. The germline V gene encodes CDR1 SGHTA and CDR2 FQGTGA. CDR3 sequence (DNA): TGTGCCAGCAGTAACCTCGCGGGGTCGAACACCGGGGAGCTGTTTTTT. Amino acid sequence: CASSNLAGSNTGELFF.